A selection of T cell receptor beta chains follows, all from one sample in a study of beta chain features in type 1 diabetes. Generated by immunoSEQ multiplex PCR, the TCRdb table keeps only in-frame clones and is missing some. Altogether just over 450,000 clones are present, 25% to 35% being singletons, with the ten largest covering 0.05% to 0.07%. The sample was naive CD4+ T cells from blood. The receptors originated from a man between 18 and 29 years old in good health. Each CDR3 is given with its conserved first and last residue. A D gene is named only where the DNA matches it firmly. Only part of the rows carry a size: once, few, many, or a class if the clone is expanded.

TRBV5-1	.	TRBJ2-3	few	CASTTTEFTDTQYF	TGCGCCAGCACCACGACAGAATTCACAGATACGCAGTATTTT
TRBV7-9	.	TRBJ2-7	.	CASTFTSLPYEQYF	TGTGCCAGCACGTTTACTAGTCTGCCCTACGAGCAGTACTTC
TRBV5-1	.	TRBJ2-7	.	CASSSDQTYEQYF	TGCGCCAGCAGCTCGGACCAGACCTACGAGCAGTACTTC
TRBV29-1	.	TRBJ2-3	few	CRAGGDTQYF	TGCAGAGCCGGTGGGGATACGCAGTATTTT
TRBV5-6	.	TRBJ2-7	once	CASSWGLNSNEQYF	TGTGCCAGCAGTTGGGGCCTAAATTCCAACGAGCAGTACTTC
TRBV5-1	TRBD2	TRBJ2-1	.	CASSAGLADTYNEQFF	TGCGCCAGCAGCGCCGGACTAGCGGATACCTACAATGAGCAGTTCTTC
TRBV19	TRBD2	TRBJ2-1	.	CASSSGGRAQFF	TGTGCCAGTAGTTCTGGCGGGAGGGCCCAGTTCTTC
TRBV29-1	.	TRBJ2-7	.	CSVAMYSREQYF	TGCAGCGTTGCGATGTACTCCAGGGAGCAGTACTTC
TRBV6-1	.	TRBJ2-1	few	CASSEQGPYNEQFF	TGTGCCAGCAGTGAACAGGGTCCCTACAATGAGCAGTTCTTC
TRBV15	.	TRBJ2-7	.	CATSRERGSSYEQYF	TGTGCCACCAGCAGAGAGAGGGGGAGCTCCTACGAGCAGTACTTC
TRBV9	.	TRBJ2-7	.	CASSPRLGPGEQYF	TGTGCCAGCAGCCCCCGATTGGGGCCAGGGGAGCAGTACTTC
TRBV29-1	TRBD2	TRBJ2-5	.	CSGTGLADQETQYF	TGCAGCGGTACAGGACTAGCGGACCAAGAGACCCAGTACTTC
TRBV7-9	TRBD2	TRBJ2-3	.	CASSPRLAGGDTQYF	TGTGCCAGCAGCCCGCGACTAGCGGGAGGGGATACGCAGTATTTT
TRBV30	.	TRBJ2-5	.	CAWGGPQETQYF	TGTGCCTGGGGCGGGCCCCAAGAGACCCAGTACTTC
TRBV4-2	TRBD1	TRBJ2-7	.	CASSHPQTGDHYEQYF	TGTGCCAGCAGCCATCCGCAAACAGGGGATCACTACGAGCAGTACTTC
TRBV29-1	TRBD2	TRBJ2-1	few	CSVDPGTSASRKQFF	TGCAGCGTTGACCCTGGGACTAGCGCCAGCCGAAAGCAGTTCTTC
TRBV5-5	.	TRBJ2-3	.	CASSLLDTQYF	TGTGCCAGCAGCTTGTTGGATACGCAGTATTTT
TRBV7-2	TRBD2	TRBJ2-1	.	CARGGKRSGAYNEQFF	TGTGCCAGGGGGGGGAAGAGGAGCGGTGCCTACAATGAGCAGTTCTTC
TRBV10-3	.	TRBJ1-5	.	CAISESTGSNQPQHF	TGTGCCATCAGTGAGTCGACTGGTAGCAATCAGCCCCAGCATTTT
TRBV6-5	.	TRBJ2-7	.	CASSTTTGSEQYF	TGTGCCAGCAGTACCACCACAGGGTCCGAGCAGTACTTC
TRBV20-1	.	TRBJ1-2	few	CSAGYGYTF	TGCAGTGCAGGGTATGGCTACACCTTC
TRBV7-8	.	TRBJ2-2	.	CASSRNTGELFF	TGTGCCAGCAGCAGGAACACCGGGGAGCTGTTTTTT
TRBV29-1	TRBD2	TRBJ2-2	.	CSVGGLAGANTGELFF	TGCAGCGTCGGGGGACTAGCGGGAGCCAACACCGGGGAGCTGTTTTTT
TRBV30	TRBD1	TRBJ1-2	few	CAWSGQGAKGYTF	TGTGCCTGGAGCGGACAGGGGGCGAAAGGCTACACCTTC
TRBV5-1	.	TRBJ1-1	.	CASSLAAGVYTEAFF	TGCGCCAGCAGCTTGGCGGCAGGGGTGTACACTGAAGCTTTCTTT
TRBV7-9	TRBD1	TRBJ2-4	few	CASSLDPGQGKNIQYF	TGTGCCAGCAGCTTAGATCCGGGACAGGGAAAAAACATTCAGTACTTC
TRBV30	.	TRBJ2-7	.	CACRGTGQYEQYF	TGTGCCTGTCGAGGGACTGGACAATACGAGCAGTACTTC
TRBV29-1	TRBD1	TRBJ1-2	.	CSATRTGSYGYTF	TGCAGCGCGACCCGGACAGGGAGCTATGGCTACACCTTC
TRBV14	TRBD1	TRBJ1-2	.	CASSQGTVYGYTF	TGTGCCAGCAGCCAGGGGACAGTCTATGGCTACACCTTC
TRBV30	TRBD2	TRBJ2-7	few	CAWSEWRERGEQYF	TGTGCCTGGAGTGAATGGCGGGAGAGGGGCGAGCAGTACTTC
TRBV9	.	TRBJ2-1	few	CASSVSGQGGHNEQFF	TGTGCCAGCAGCGTAAGCGGCCAGGGCGGGCACAATGAGCAGTTCTTC
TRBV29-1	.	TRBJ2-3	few	CSVVRTITDTQYF	TGCAGCGTTGTCAGGACCATCACAGATACGCAGTATTTT
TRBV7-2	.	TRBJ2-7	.	CASRNGWRDFF	TGTGCCAGCAGGAACGGGTGGCGGGACTTTTTC
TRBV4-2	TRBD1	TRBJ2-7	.	CASARGTGSYEQYF	TGTGCCAGCGCCCGGGGGACAGGGTCCTACGAGCAGTACTTC
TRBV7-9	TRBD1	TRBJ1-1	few	CASSLTGVGTEAFF	TGTGCCAGCAGCTTAACAGGGGTAGGGACTGAAGCTTTCTTT
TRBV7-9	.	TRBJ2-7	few	CASSYDPKTYEQYF	TGTGCCAGCAGCTATGACCCTAAAACCTACGAGCAGTACTTC
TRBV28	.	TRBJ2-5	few	CASNWLGEESQETQYF	TGTGCCAGCAACTGGCTCGGGGAGGAATCCCAAGAGACCCAGTACTTC